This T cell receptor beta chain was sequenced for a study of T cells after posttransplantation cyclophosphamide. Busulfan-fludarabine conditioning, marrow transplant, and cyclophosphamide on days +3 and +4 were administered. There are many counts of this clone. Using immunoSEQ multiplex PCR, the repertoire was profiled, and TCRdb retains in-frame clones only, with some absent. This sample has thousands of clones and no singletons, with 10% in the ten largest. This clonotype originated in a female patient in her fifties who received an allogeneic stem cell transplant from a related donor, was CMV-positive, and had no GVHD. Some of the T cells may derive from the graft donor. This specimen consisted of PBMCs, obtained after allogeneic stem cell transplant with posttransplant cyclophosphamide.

The CDR3 bases are TGCGCCAGCAGCTCGGGGGGCGGAGCCACCTACGAGCAGTACTTC. It encodes CASSSGGGATYEQYF. This chain connects TRBV4-1 to TRBJ2-7, with D tentatively TRBD2 (7 bases). CDR1 is MGHRA, CDR2 YSYEKL, per germline. V lost 5 bases, J lost 2 bases, and 16 bases lay in between. CDR3 length: 15 residues.